These 25 T cell receptor beta chains were sequenced from one sample in a study of blood T cell repertoires in COVID-19. Measured with immunoSEQ multiplex PCR; TCRdb has only the in-frame clones, and not every one. The repertoire includes 130,000 to 150,000 clones, about 84% of them detected once, and 5% sits in the top ten. Sequencing input: peripheral blood. Every receptor here comes from a woman in her 50s with acute or convalescent COVID-19.

This sequence joins TRBV7-2 and TRBJ1-3; D is possibly TRBD1 (5 bases). The V and J ends lost 5 bases and 4 bases respectively, with 18 bases between them. CDR1 is SGHTA, CDR2 FQGNSA, per germline. This CDR3 has 16 amino acids. CDR3: CASSISRDNRGNTIYF. Written as DNA, the CDR3 is TGTGCCAGCAGCATTAGCAGGGATAATAGAGGAAACACCATATATTTT. Full variable domain (missing parts from reference TRBV7-2 and TRBJ1-3): GAGVSQSPSNKVTEKGKDVELRCDPISGHTALYWYRQSLGQGLEFLIYFQGNSAPDKSGLPSDRFSAERTGGSVSTLTIQRTQQEDSAVYLCASSISRDNRGNTIYFGEGSWLTVV.

The chain combines TRBV29-1 with TRBJ2-3, with 8 bases aligning to TRBD2. V was pared by 6 bases and J by 3 bases, with 8 bases of the junction left unmatched. CDR1 SQVTM and CDR2 ANQGSEA come from the germline V gene. The CDR3 loop spans 14 amino acids. The CDR3 nucleotides read TGCAGCGTCAGAAGCGGGGGTGGAACAGATACGCAGTATTTT. Its protein is CSVRSGGGTDTQYF.

This clone was counted between two and nine times. The chain combines TRBV9 with TRBJ1-2, with 9 nucleotides matching TRBD1. Germline-derived CDR1 and CDR2 are SGDLS and YYNGEE. V shed 0 bases, J shed 2 bases, and the junction held 5 bases outside the gene matches. The CDR3 spans 16 residues. The CDR3 DNA sequence: TGTGCCAGCAGCGTAGGGGCCGGGACAGGGAACTATGGCTACACCTTC. This sequence encodes CASSVGAGTGNYGYTF.

This clone has just a few counts. V gene TRBV3-1 (or the pseudogene TRBV3-2) combines with J gene TRBJ1-4, with D tentatively TRBD1 (6 bases). The CDR3 is 13 residues long. V was cut by 1 base and J by 8 bases, with 8 bases left in between. Germline CDR1 is LGHDT and CDR2 is YNNKEL (reference sequence). The CDR3 here is CASSQVQGEKLFF. DNA for the CDR3: TGTGCCAGCAGCCAAGTTCAGGGGGAAAAACTGTTTTTT.

This chain links TRBV2 with TRBJ1-1; 7 bases align to TRBD1. Germline V gene data show CDR1 as SNHLY and CDR2 as FYNNEI. V lost 6 bases to trimming and J lost 0 bases; unmatched junction nucleotides: 10. This CDR3 contains 16 residues. CDR3 bases: TGTGCCAGCAGGGGTGACAGGGACACAATGAACACTGAAGCTTTCTTT. It is translated as CASRGDRDTMNTEAFF.

The chain has TRBV3-1 (or the pseudogene TRBV3-2) and TRBJ2-1; D ambiguous. Trimming took 4 bases from V and 9 from J, leaving 10 bases between them. The CDR3 contains 12 residues. Per the germline V gene, CDR1 is LGHDT and CDR2 is YNNKEL (reference sequence). Here the CDR3 DNA reads TGTGCCAGCAGCCCTCGGGTGGGTGAGCAGTTCTTC. This encodes CASSPRVGEQFF.

The genes are TRBV7-9 and TRBJ1-3; unclear D gene. The CDR3 loop spans 13 amino acids. Trimming stripped 3 bases from V and 1 base from J, with 4 bases between. Germline CDR1 reads SEHNR; CDR2 reads FQNEAQ (reference sequence). CDR3 bases: TGTGCCAGCAGCTTCGGGTCTGGAAACACCATATATTTT. Translation: CASSFGSGNTIYF. Together with reference TRBV7-9 and TRBJ1-3, the CDR3 gives the full variable domain: DTGVSQNPRHKITKRGQNVTFRCDPISEHNRLYWYRQTLGQGPEFLTYFQNEAQLEKSRLLSDRFSAERPKGSFSTLEIQRTEQGDSAMYLCASSFGSGNTIYFGEGSWLTVV.

The chain is built from TRBV27 and TRBJ1-5, with 8 positions matching TRBD1. The germline V gene encodes CDR1 MNHEY and CDR2 SMNVEV (reference sequence). Losses at the gene ends were 5 bases for V and 4 bases for J; bases not matched to a gene: 10. This CDR3 comprises 16 residues. DNA for the CDR3: TGTGCCAGCAGTGGCGATCGGACAGGGAGGAATCAGCCCCAGCATTTT. It translates to CASSGDRTGRNQPQHF.

CDR3 in DNA: TGCAGCGTTGAAGAAGGCGCTAGCGGGGATCTCAATGAGCAGTTCTTC. Translated, it gives CSVEEGASGDLNEQFF. This chain connects TRBV29-1 to TRBJ2-1, with 9 bases lining up with TRBD2. CDR3 size: 16 residues. Trimming took 0 bases from V and 6 from J; bases not matched to a gene: 9. The germline gives CDR1 SQVTM, CDR2 ANQGSEA.

This clone has only a few counts. V is TRBV19 and J is TRBJ1-5; D is unresolved. CDR1 is LNHDA, CDR2 SQIVND, per germline (reference sequence). Trimming stripped 1 base from V and 10 bases from J, with 14 bases between. The CDR3 has 14 residues. The DNA of the CDR3 is TGTGCCAGTAGTATAGGAGGCCGGCCGGCCCCCCAGCATTTT. Protein: CASSIGGRPAPQHF.

The chain has TRBV2 and TRBJ1-6, with 8 bases aligning to TRBD1. The junction had 7 bases not matched to a gene; V was cut back by 5 bases and J by 7 bases. The CDR3 has 15 residues. The germline CDR1 and CDR2 sequences are SNHLY and FYNNEI. CDR3 nucleotide sequence: TGTGCCAGCAGTCGGGACAGGTTAGCAAATTCACCCCTCCACTTT. It is translated as CASSRDRLANSPLHF.

V gene TRBV11-3 combines with J gene TRBJ1-2; no firm D call. Germline V gene data show CDR1 as SGHNT and CDR2 as YENEEA. The CDR3 totals 19 residues. The V end was cut by 0 bases, the J end by 1 base, with 21 bases between. The CDR3: CASSLDLPESASYNYGYTF. The CDR3 nucleotides read TGTGCCAGCAGCTTAGATCTGCCCGAAAGTGCCAGTTATAACTATGGCTACACCTTC.

J is TRBJ2-7 and V is TRBV25-1, with D possibly matching TRBD2 (5 bases). Germline loops: CDR1 MGHDK, CDR2 SYGVNS. The CDR3 loop spans 15 amino acids. V shed 3 bases and J shed 0 bases, with 12 bases lying between them. CDR3 sequence (DNA): TGTGCCAGCAGTGACCGGACGGGAAGCTCCTACGAGCAGTACTTC. Amino acid sequence: CASSDRTGSSYEQYF.

V gene TRBV10-3 combines with J gene TRBJ2-2; 7 bases are shared with TRBD1. The CDR3 runs 14 residues. CDR1 ENHRY and CDR2 SYGVKD come from the germline V gene. Unmatched junction bases numbered 7, after V lost 6 bases and J lost 6 bases. The CDR3 here is CAISSGQVSGELFF. In nucleotides, the CDR3 is TGTGCCATCAGCTCAGGACAGGTCTCCGGGGAGCTGTTTTTT.

J is TRBJ1-4 and V is TRBV30; D unclear. The V end lost 0 bases, the J end lost 10 bases, and 15 bases lay between the germline ends. The CDR3 runs 14 residues. The germline V gene has CDR1 GTSNPN and CDR2 SVGIG (reference sequence). In nucleotides, the CDR3 is TGTGCCTGGAGTGTACTTACTCCGAGCGGAAAACTGTTTTTT. Protein: CAWSVLTPSGKLFF. The variable domain in full, with the rest retrieved from reference TRBV30 and TRBJ1-4, is SQTIHQWPATLVQPVGSPLSLECTVEGTSNPNLYWYRQAAGRGLQLLFYSVGIGQISSEVPQNLSASRPQDRQFILSSKKLLLSDSGFYLCAWSVLTPSGKLFFGSGTQLSVL.

The chain uses TRBV6-5 and TRBJ2-6; D gene uncertain. Germline-derived CDR1 and CDR2 are MNHEY and SVGAGI. The CDR3 is made up of 15 amino acids. V lost 6 bases, J lost 0 bases, and 9 bases lay in between. CDR3: CASRQRHSGANVLTF. CDR3 nucleotide sequence: TGTGCCAGCAGGCAGAGACACTCTGGGGCCAACGTCCTGACTTTC.

CDR3 coding DNA: TGTGCTAGTGGTTTGGCCACCGGGACACAGCTTTACGAGCAGTACTTC. This encodes CASGLATGTQLYEQYF. The chain employs TRBV12-5 and TRBJ2-7; D may be TRBD1 (6 bases). V lost 1 base and J 4 bases, leaving 17 bases between the germline ends. Germline CDR1 and CDR2: LGHNT and FRNRAP. The CDR3 consists of 16 residues.

The rearrangement uses TRBV7-9 and TRBJ1-2, with 7 nucleotides matching TRBD1. Germline CDR1 and CDR2: SEHNR and FQNEAQ (reference sequence). J lost 5 bases, V lost 5 bases, and 11 bases had no gene match. The CDR3 is 15 amino acids. CDR3 sequence (DNA): TGTGCCAGCAGCAAAGGGGGCAGGAGGGGATATGGCTACACCTTC. Amino acids: CASSKGGRRGYGYTF.

The chain has TRBV5-1 and TRBJ1-4; the D gene is possibly TRBD1 (6 bases). The CDR3 consists of 15 residues. With 3 bases removed from V and 0 bases from J, the gap between germline ends came to 9 bases. From germline, CDR1 is SGHRS and CDR2 YFSETQ. CDR3 nucleotides: TGCGCCAGCAGCTGGACAGTCGCAACTAATGAAAAACTGTTTTTT. Amino acid sequence: CASSWTVATNEKLFF. The full variable domain, completed using reference TRBV5-1 and TRBJ1-4, is KAGVTQTPRYLIKTRGQQVTLSCSPISGHRSVSWYQQTPGQGLQFLFEYFSETQRNKGNFPGRFSGRQFSNSRSEMNVSTLELGDSALYLCASSWTVATNEKLFFGSGTQLSVL.

This chain links TRBV19 with TRBJ1-1, with D unresolved. Germline V CDR1 and CDR2: LNHDA, SQIVND (reference sequence). V was trimmed by 6 bases and J by 0 bases, leaving 17 bases between them. This CDR3 has 16 amino acids. The CDR3 reads CASRLDQRDLNTEAFF. For the CDR3, the DNA is TGTGCCAGTAGGCTGGATCAGCGGGATTTGAACACTGAAGCTTTCTTT.

This sequence joins TRBV27 and TRBJ1-2; TRBD1 matches at 11 bases. V was clipped by 5 bases and J by 6 bases; unmatched bases: 8. The CDR3 contains 15 residues. In germline, CDR1 is MNHEY, CDR2 SMNVEV (reference sequence). The CDR3 loop reads CASSPGQGGRDGYTF. The CDR3 DNA follows: TGTGCCAGCAGTCCGGGACAGGGGGGAAGGGATGGCTACACCTTC.

The rearrangement joins TRBV5-1 to TRBJ1-5, with a possible D match to TRBD1 (5 bases). Germline CDR1 and CDR2: SGHRS and YFSETQ. The CDR3 spans 17 residues. V was pared by 4 bases and J by 6 bases, with 23 bases between. The chain's CDR3 is CASSLTAGQGIGQPQHF. CDR3 in DNA: TGCGCCAGCAGCCTTACCGCTGGGCAGGGAATAGGTCAGCCCCAGCATTTT.

This chain joins TRBV18 and TRBJ2-7; 13 bases are a match to TRBD2. With 3 bases clipped from V and 2 bases from J, the junction kept 4 bases outside the gene matches. The CDR3 covers 16 residues. CDR1 and CDR2 (germline): KGHSH, LQKENI. The CDR3 sequence is CASSPPGLAGPYEQYF. The CDR3 nucleotides are TGTGCCAGCTCACCCCCGGGACTAGCGGGGCCCTACGAGCAGTACTTC. Using reference TRBV18 and TRBJ2-7 for the parts outside the CDR3, the full variable domain is NAGVMQNPRHLVRRRGQEARLRCSPMKGHSHVYWYRQLPEEGLKFMVYLQKENIIDESGMPKERFSAEFPKEGPSILRIQQVVRGDSAAYFCASSPPGLAGPYEQYFGPGTRLTVT.

The gene calls are TRBV6-4 and TRBJ1-2, with D maybe TRBD1 (6 bases). Trimming took off 7 bases at V and 4 bases at J, with 25 bases between the two ends. CDR1 and CDR2 from the germline V gene are MRHNA and SNTAGT. This CDR3 has 17 amino acids. DNA for the CDR3: TGTGCCAGCATCCCCACCGACCAGGACAGAAGGTTCTATGGCTACACCTTC. The encoded protein is CASIPTDQDRRFYGYTF.

The rearrangement uses TRBV19 and TRBJ1-1; tentative D call: TRBD1 (5 bases). This CDR3 is 14 amino acids long. V was shortened by 2 bases and J by 4 bases, with 11 bases between the two germline ends. CDR1 and CDR2 (germline): LNHDA, SQIVND (reference sequence). The CDR3, as DNA: TGTGCCAGTAGTATACCTGGGGCGGCCACTGAAGCTTTCTTT. Translated, it gives CASSIPGAATEAFF.